Shown below are 13 T cell receptor beta chains from a single sample sequenced in a study of regulatory T cells in long-lasting Graves disease. Building the TCR beta libraries relied on iRepertoire HTBI primers, and CDR3 regions underwent Arm-PCR. TCRdb fed the multiplex PCR reads into MiXCR, producing one record per CDR3 protein. The sample lists some 490,000 distinct CDR3 sequences; 9.5% to 15% were seen once. Time point here: newly diagnosed GD, antithyroid drugs for less than 3 months. The TCR library was prepared using RNA isolated from PBMCs. The sample was also reused in another study, on T cells in Graves' hyperthyroidism and ophthalmopathy.

The source material was peripheral blood mononuclear cells (PBMCs), sampled at new diagnosis, from a patient treated with antithyroid drugs. Receptors originate from a woman in her 30s with Graves disease.

The table lists this clonotype with many counts. The V call is TRBV6-5, the J call TRBJ2-2; TRBD1 is a possible D gene (6 bases). The CDR3 covers 16 residues. Germline CDR1 MNHEY, CDR2 SVGAGI. V shed 0 bases and J shed 1 base, with 9 bases lying between them. CDR3 bases: TGTGCCAGCAGTTACTCGGACAGAGAGAACACCGGGGAGCTGTTTTTT. Protein product: CASSYSDRENTGELFF.

This clonotype showed up just a few times. The J gene is TRBJ2-5, the V gene TRBV10-3, with TRBD2 matching 9 bases. The CDR3 covers 15 residues. Germline CDR1 and CDR2: ENHRY and SYGVKD. After removal of 4 bases from V and 7 bases from J, the junction contained 10 bases not matched to a gene. DNA for the CDR3: TGTGCCATCAGTGGGCGAAAGCGGGAGGTCGGGACCCAGTACTTC. Translation gives CAISGRKREVGTQYF.

This clonotype was seen many times. V gene TRBV11-2 combines with J gene TRBJ2-5, with TRBD1 matching over 7 bases. Germline V gene data show CDR1 as SGHAT and CDR2 as FQNNGV. J was trimmed by 4 bases and V by 5 bases; bases with no gene match: 7. The CDR3 has 14 residues. CDR3 DNA: TGTGCCAGCAGCCACGTCAGGGGGAGAGAGACCCAGTACTTC. This sequence encodes CASSHVRGRETQYF.

This chain connects TRBV6-1 to TRBJ2-2; D gene uncertain. Germline V gives CDR1 MNHNS, CDR2 SASEGT. V lost 4 bases and J 6 bases, leaving 9 bases between the germline ends. CDR3 size: 13 residues. The CDR3: CASSVRAAGELFF. CDR3 nucleotides: TGTGCCAGCAGTGTTCGGGCAGCCGGGGAGCTGTTTTTT.

The table lists this clonotype with many counts. The CDR3 DNA follows: TGTGCCAGCAAGCTTCACCTCCGGGACAGAGATCAGCCCCAGCATTTT. It translates to CASKLHLRDRDQPQHF. V and J are TRBV6-1 and TRBJ1-5; 7 bases agree with TRBD1. CDR1 MNHNS and CDR2 SASEGT come from the germline V gene. The CDR3 extends over 16 amino acids. V gave up 7 bases and J gave up 5 bases; unmatched junction bases: 14.

There are many counts of this clonotype. The chain employs TRBV28 and TRBJ1-1, with TRBD1 matching 10 bases. This CDR3 spans 18 amino acids. CDR1 and CDR2 from the germline V gene are MDHEN and SYDVKM. Trimming removed 2 bases from V and 5 bases from J; junction bases left unmatched: 14. CDR3 nucleotides: TGTGCCAGCAGTTTAGCGCGGGACAGGGGATATTCGAGAACTGAAGCTTTCTTT. Its translation is CASSLARDRGYSRTEAFF.

This clonotype came up many times. This chain connects TRBV28 to TRBJ1-1; TRBD1 is a possible D gene (5 bases). CDR1 and CDR2 from the germline V gene are MDHEN and SYDVKM. The germline V and J ends were trimmed by 7 bases and 4 bases, with 13 bases remaining between them. The CDR3 runs to 13 residues. The CDR3 reads CASTLPGGTEAFF. The CDR3 bases are TGTGCCAGCACCCTACCGGGGGGCACTGAAGCTTTCTTT.

This clonotype was counted ten times or more. The chain recombines TRBV12-3 or TRBV12-4 with TRBJ1-1, with D perhaps TRBD1 (5 bases). With 5 bases removed from V and 5 bases from J, the gap between germline ends came to 18 bases. The CDR3 totals 15 residues. The CDR3 DNA is TGTGCCAGCAGTCCTACGGGACGGGAGGATACTGAAGCTTTCTTT. Translated, it gives CASSPTGREDTEAFF.

This clonotype occurred many times. The rearrangement joins TRBV20-1 to TRBJ2-2; 9 nucleotides agree with TRBD1. Germline V gene data show CDR1 as DFQATT and CDR2 as SNEGSKA (reference sequence). This CDR3 region has 17 residues. Losses at the gene ends were 4 bases for V and 5 bases for J; bases not matched to a gene: 14. The CDR3 spells CSATGQGPRVRTGELFF. The CDR3 coding sequence is TGCAGTGCTACGGGACAGGGTCCCCGCGTGAGAACCGGGGAGCTGTTTTTT.

V is TRBV18 and J is TRBJ2-6; perhaps TRBD1 as D (5 bases). The CDR3 extends over 15 amino acids. The germline CDR1 and CDR2 sequences are KGHSH and LQKENI. V was shortened by 8 bases and J by 1 base, with 12 bases between the two germline ends. The CDR3, as DNA: TGTGCCAGCACCGACAGCCAGTCTGGGGCCAACGTCCTGACTTTC. Its protein is CASTDSQSGANVLTF.

This clonotype came up a few times. The chain combines TRBV29-1 with TRBJ2-2; the D is unclear. This CDR3 has 13 residues. Per germline, CDR1 SQVTM and CDR2 ANQGSEA. Deletions cut 2 bases from V and 5 bases from J, with 9 bases between. The CDR3 bases are TGCAGCGTTGAAAGTAGGGAAACCGGGGAGCTGTTTTTT. Its protein product is CSVESRETGELFF.

This clonotype has a count of ten or more. V is TRBV11-3 and J is TRBJ1-4; D is unresolved. Germline V gene data show CDR1 as SGHNT and CDR2 as YENEEA. The V end was cut by 0 bases, the J end by 8 bases, with 22 bases between. This CDR3 region has 18 residues. DNA for the CDR3: TGTGCCAGCAGCTTAGAAATACGGCCGGTAGCCGGGAAGGAAAAACTGTTTTTT. Its translation is CASSLEIRPVAGKEKLFF.

This clonotype was seen a handful of times. The chain uses TRBV5-1 and TRBJ1-2; D perhaps matches TRBD1 (5 bases). This CDR3 region has 14 residues. Trimming took 0 bases from V and 3 from J, leaving 9 bases between them. CDR1 SGHRS and CDR2 YFSETQ come from the germline V gene. The CDR3 sequence: CASSLEGKDYGYTF. The CDR3 DNA is TGCGCCAGCAGCTTGGAGGGGAAGGACTATGGCTACACCTTC.